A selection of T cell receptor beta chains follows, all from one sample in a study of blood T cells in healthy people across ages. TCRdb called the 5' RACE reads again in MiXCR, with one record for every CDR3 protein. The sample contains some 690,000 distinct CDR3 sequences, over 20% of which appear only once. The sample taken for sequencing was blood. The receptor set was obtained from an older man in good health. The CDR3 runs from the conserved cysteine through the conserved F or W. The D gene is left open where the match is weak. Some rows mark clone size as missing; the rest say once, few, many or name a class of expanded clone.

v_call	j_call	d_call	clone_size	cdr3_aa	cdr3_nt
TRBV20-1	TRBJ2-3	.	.	CSALAPIGTDTQYF	TGCAGTGCTCTAGCACCGATAGGCACAGATACGCAGTATTTT
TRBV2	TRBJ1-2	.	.	CASSVQGSNYGYTF	TGTGCCAGCAGTGTTCAGGGCTCTAACTATGGCTACACCTTC
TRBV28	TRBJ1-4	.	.	CASNGGAATNEKLFF	TGTGCCAGCAACGGGGGGGCTGCAACTAATGAAAAACTGTTTTTT
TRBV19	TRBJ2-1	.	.	CASSPTGTLNNEQFF	TGTGCCAGTAGTCCCACCGGGACTTTAAACAATGAGCAGTTCTTC
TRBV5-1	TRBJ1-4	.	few	CASSFQGNSNEKLFF	TGCGCCAGCAGCTTTCAGGGTAATAGTAATGAAAAACTGTTTTTT
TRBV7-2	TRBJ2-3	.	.	CASSFHRTDTQYF	TGTGCCAGCAGCTTCCATAGGACAGATACGCAGTATTTT
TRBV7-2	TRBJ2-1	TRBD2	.	CASSPELAAYNEQFF	TGTGCCAGCAGCCCTGAACTAGCGGCCTACAATGAGCAGTTCTTC
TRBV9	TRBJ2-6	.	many	CASSSQGSGANVLTF	TGTGCCAGCAGTTCACAGGGCTCCGGGGCCAACGTCCTGACTTTC
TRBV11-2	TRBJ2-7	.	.	CASSLFQATSYEQYF	TGTGCCAGCAGCTTATTCCAGGCTACCTCCTACGAGCAGTACTTC
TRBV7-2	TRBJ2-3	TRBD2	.	CASSKEGTSGGVSTDTQYF	TGTGCCAGCAGCAAAGAAGGGACTAGCGGGGGAGTTAGCACAGATACGCAGTATTTT
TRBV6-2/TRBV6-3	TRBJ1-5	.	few	CASSYTGLNQPQHF	TGTGCCAGCAGTTACACCGGGTTGAATCAGCCCCAGCATTTT
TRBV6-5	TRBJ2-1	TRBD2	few	CASRYSGSASYNEQFF	TGTGCCAGCAGGTATAGCGGGAGTGCGTCCTACAATGAGCAGTTCTTC
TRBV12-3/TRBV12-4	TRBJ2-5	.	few	CASSKTEARTQYF	TGTGCCAGCAGCAAGACTGAGGCCCGTACCCAGTACTTC
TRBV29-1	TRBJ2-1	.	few	CSVEARYNEQFF	TGCAGCGTTGAAGCCAGATACAATGAGCAGTTCTTC
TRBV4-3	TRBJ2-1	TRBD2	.	CASSQEAGATQWQFF	TGCGCCAGCAGCCAAGAAGCGGGAGCTACTCAATGGCAGTTCTTC
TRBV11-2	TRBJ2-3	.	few	CASSWDFGGADTQYF	TGTGCCAGCAGCTGGGACTTTGGGGGTGCAGATACGCAGTATTTT
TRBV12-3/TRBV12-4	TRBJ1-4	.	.	CASSLALGSGDEKLFF	TGTGCCAGCAGTTTAGCGCTTGGCAGTGGGGATGAAAAACTGTTTTTT
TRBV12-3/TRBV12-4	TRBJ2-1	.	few	CASRGYFSVVQFF	TGTGCCAGCAGGGGATATTTTTCCGTGGTGCAGTTCTTC
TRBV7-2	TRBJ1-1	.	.	CASSPPTAPENTEAFF	TGTGCCAGCAGCCCCCCGACAGCCCCGGAGAACACTGAAGCTTTCTTT
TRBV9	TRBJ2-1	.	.	CASSVAVNSYNEQFF	TGTGCCAGCAGCGTAGCTGTCAACTCCTACAATGAGCAGTTCTTC
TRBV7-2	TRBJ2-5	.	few	CASSFKQGRETQYF	TGTGCCAGCAGCTTCAAACAGGGACGAGAGACCCAGTACTTC
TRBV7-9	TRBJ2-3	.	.	CASRNRVGADTQYF	TGTGCCAGCAGAAACAGGGTGGGAGCAGATACGCAGTATTTT
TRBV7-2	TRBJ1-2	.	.	CASKIGPQGYGYTF	TGTGCCAGCAAAATTGGACCTCAGGGATATGGCTACACCTTC
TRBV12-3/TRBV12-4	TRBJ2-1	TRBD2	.	CASSKTSGRSSYNEQFF	TGTGCCAGCAGTAAGACTAGCGGGAGGAGCTCCTACAATGAGCAGTTCTTC
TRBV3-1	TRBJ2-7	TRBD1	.	CASSVNRDSKTAQYF	TGTGCCAGCAGCGTCAACCGGGACAGCAAGACCGCGCAGTACTTC
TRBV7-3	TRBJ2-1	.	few	CASSLQLWGSNEQFF	TGTGCCAGCAGCTTACAACTGTGGGGTAGCAATGAGCAGTTCTTC
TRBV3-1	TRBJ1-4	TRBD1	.	CASSHDRGAATNEKLFF	TGTGCCAGCAGCCACGACAGGGGGGCCGCAACTAATGAAAAACTGTTTTTT
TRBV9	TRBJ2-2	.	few	CASSSSGTNTGELFF	TGTGCCAGCAGTTCCAGCGGCACTAACACCGGGGAGCTGTTTTTT
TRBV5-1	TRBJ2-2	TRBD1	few	CASSPRRDRGTGELFF	TGCGCCAGCAGCCCCAGAAGGGACAGGGGGACCGGGGAGCTGTTTTTT
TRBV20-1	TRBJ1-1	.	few	CSAREVTVNTEAFF	TGCAGTGCTAGAGAAGTTACGGTGAACACTGAAGCTTTCTTT
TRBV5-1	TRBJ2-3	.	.	CASSSVGTDTQYF	TGCGCCAGCAGCTCTGTGGGCACAGATACGCAGTATTTT
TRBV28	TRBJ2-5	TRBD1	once	CASTTPDRAGKTQYF	TGTGCCAGCACTACCCCGGACAGGGCGGGAAAGACCCAGTACTTC
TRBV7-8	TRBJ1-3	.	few	CASSLMGGSGNTIYF	TGTGCCAGCAGCTTAATGGGCGGCTCGGGAAACACCATATATTTT
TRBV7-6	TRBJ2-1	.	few	CASSSRTVNEQFF	TGTGCCAGCAGCTCGAGGACTGTCAATGAGCAGTTCTTC
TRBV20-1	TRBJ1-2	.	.	CSARDEDRNNYGYTF	TGCAGTGCTAGAGATGAAGACAGAAATAACTATGGCTACACCTTC
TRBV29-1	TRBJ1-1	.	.	CSVSGRSEAFF	TGCAGCGTTTCAGGACGGTCTGAAGCTTTCTTT
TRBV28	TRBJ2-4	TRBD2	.	CASSPARTSGVAKNIQYF	TGTGCCAGCAGCCCCGCCCGTACTAGCGGAGTAGCCAAAAACATTCAGTACTTC
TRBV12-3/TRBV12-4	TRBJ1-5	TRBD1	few	CASSSTGVNQPQHF	TGTGCCAGCAGTTCTACAGGGGTAAATCAGCCCCAGCATTTT
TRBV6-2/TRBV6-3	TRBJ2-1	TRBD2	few	CASSRLAGRHNEQFF	TGTGCCAGCAGTAGACTAGCGGGCCGACACAATGAGCAGTTCTTC
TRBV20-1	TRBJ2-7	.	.	CSAMDTAYEQYF	TGCAGTGCTATGGACACAGCCTACGAGCAGTACTTC
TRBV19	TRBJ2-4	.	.	CASSGIQYF	TGTGCCAGTAGTGGCATTCAGTACTTC
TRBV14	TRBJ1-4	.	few	CASSHRPNEKLFF	TGTGCCAGCAGCCACAGGCCTAATGAAAAACTGTTTTTT
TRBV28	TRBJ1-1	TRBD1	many	CASRGNRGNTEAFF	TGTGCCAGCAGGGGGAACAGGGGGAACACTGAAGCTTTCTTT
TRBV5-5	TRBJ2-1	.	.	CASSLLRDEGYNEQFF	TGTGCCAGCAGCTTGCTGCGGGACGAAGGATACAATGAGCAGTTCTTC
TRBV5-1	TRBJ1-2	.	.	CASSLPGATNYGYTF	TGCGCCAGCAGCCTCCCGGGGGCGACCAACTATGGCTACACCTTC
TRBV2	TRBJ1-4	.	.	CASSDREKLFF	TGTGCCAGCAGTGATCGGGAAAAACTGTTTTTT
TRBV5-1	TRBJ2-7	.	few	CASSLGGQTSYEQYF	TGCGCCAGCAGCTTGGGGGGGCAGACCTCCTACGAGCAGTACTTC
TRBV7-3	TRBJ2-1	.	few	CASSLMASGYPYNEQFF	TGTGCCAGCAGCTTAATGGCGAGCGGCTACCCCTACAATGAGCAGTTCTTC